This T cell receptor beta chain was captured by sequencing in a study of Ad26.COV2.S vaccination and SARS-CoV-2 variants (dated by TCRdb to 2020 to 2023). Background on the whole study: Donors in the vaccine arm were drawn from COV1001, a phase I-IIa trial of Ad26.COV2.S in healthy adults that was multicentre, randomized, double-blind and placebo-controlled. Ad26.COV2.S was administered intramuscularly at a dose of 5x10^10 or 1x10^11 viral particles, either as one shot or as two shots given 56 days apart. TCRbeta repertoire sequencing served as the tool for gauging how specific and how broad the SARS-CoV-2-reactive T cell receptors were following Ad26.COV2.S vaccination. The TCR-sequenced set comprised about 30 samples: about 19 Ad26.COV2.S vaccine recipients, 5 placebo recipients and 8 SARS-CoV-2 convalescent individuals. Trial participants were randomized into five groups of five: low-dose or high-dose Ad26.COV2.S given once or twice, or placebo on both occasions. Investigators remained blinded to trial group allocation during experiments and outcome assessment.

The CDR3 contains 15 residues, cysteine and phenylalanine counted. This entry keeps only the CDR3 DNA: 45 bases, framed from base 1. V lost 5 bases and J lost 10 bases, and the count of bases not matched to a germline gene is 9. CDR1 and CDR2 are read off the germline V gene as KGHSH and LQKENI. In light of the paper, this sample's treatment or condition label describes: some 20 received Ad26.COV2.S at low or high dose, single or two shots; several received placebo; per-sample allocation not given. Repertoires of vaccine and placebo recipients were sequenced from samples collected on day 63 after the first injection. Cohort 1b enrolled about two dozen adults aged 18-55 years at a single site in Boston, USA, between 29 July and 7 August 2020. Ad26.COV2.S was a replication-incompetent adenovirus type 26 vector expressing a prefusion-stabilized SARS-CoV-2 spike protein from the original Wuhan strain.

Study-level results and caveats: The authors noted that total T cell responses may have been underestimated by the TCR breadth and depth analyses. Substantial breadth of spike-specific CD8+ and CD4+ T cell responses was reported after vaccination. Comparable non-spike TCR breadth was observed between vaccine and placebo recipients, consistent with only spike being contained in the vaccine. The study lacked the statistical power to compare responses across vaccine doses or regimens. Spike-specific TCR breadth was higher in Ad26.COV2.S recipients than in placebo recipients (P = 0.0014).

The immunoSEQ Assay was used to sequence TCRbeta CDR3 regions. After extraction, genomic DNA underwent amplification by bias-controlled multiplex PCR, followed by high-throughput sequencing. The original pipeline was this. Collapsing and filtering of sequences were performed to quantify the absolute abundance of each unique TCRbeta CDR3 region. T cell fraction was estimated by normalization of TCRbeta template counts to usable DNA, with usable DNA being measured through amplification of reference genes present in all nucleated cells. Repertoire TCRs were annotated as SARS-CoV-2-specific by exact matching of V gene, CDR3 amino acid sequence and J gene to a known reactive TCR set. The reference SARS-CoV-2 TCR set was obtained from MIRA and was filtered for enrichment in COVID-19-positive ImmuneCODE repertoires, whereby public or cross-reactive TCRs were removed. Using the MIRA antigens, annotated TCRs were further analysed by specific ORF or by position within an ORF. Breadth was defined as the number of annotated unique rearrangements divided by the total number of unique productive rearrangements, and depth was defined as the summed frequency of the annotated unique rearrangements. Group comparisons of TCR breadth used two-sided Wilcoxon rank-sum tests. TCRdb mirrors the immuneACCESS table, restricted to in-frame sequences. Some clones are absent from its copies; in checked studies, under half trace to an unresolved V gene, and the reason for the others is unknown. V and J calls and clone size are copied from that table; D and trimming were computed from the DNA. The sample includes fewer than 500,000 clones, with 90% observed a single time. The top ten hold about 12% of the sample.

Concerning this clone: Its antigen is still unknown. Per-nucleotide qualities are absent, and no much larger clonotype sits a single base away.

This specimen consisted of peripheral blood, obtained in a trial of Ad26.COV2.S vaccine versus placebo. The clonotype was recovered from a person between 18 and 65 years old who received the Ad26.COV2.S COVID-19 vaccine or a placebo. The V and J segments used are TRBV18 and TRBJ1-6, and 9 bases in between align with TRBD1. The CDR3 has the sequence CASSMNTGGRSPLHF. The DNA reads TGTGCCAGCTCAATGAATACAGGGGGCCGATCACCCCTCCACTTT.